This TCR beta chain was captured by sequencing in a study of blood T cells in healthy people across ages. Sample-barcoded 5' priming and a J-beta primer mix drove a second PCR of roughly 7 to 11 cycles. Every sample returned 2.5 million or more CDR3-containing paired-end reads. TCRdb used MiXCR to reprocess the 5' RACE reads, holding one entry per CDR3 protein. The table lists roughly 900,000 distinct CDR3 sequences, 25% to 35% of them singletons, with 15% to 20% in the top ten. Germline V gene sequence: CDR1 SGHRS, CDR2 YFSETQ. The CDR3 consists of 18 residues. A note on this clonotype: This may be a read error, as it is one base from a much larger clone.

This receptor was identified in an elderly woman in good health. The specimen was blood. The J gene is TRBJ2-1, the V gene TRBV5-1; D is perhaps TRBD1 (6 bases). The assigned J gene may be wrong: the sequence end matches TRBJ2-7 better. The CDR3 spells CASSSYFRGRSSYNEQYF. The CDR3 DNA reads as TGCGCCAGCAGCTCCTATTTCAGGGGCAGAAGCTCCTACAATGAGCAGTACTTC.